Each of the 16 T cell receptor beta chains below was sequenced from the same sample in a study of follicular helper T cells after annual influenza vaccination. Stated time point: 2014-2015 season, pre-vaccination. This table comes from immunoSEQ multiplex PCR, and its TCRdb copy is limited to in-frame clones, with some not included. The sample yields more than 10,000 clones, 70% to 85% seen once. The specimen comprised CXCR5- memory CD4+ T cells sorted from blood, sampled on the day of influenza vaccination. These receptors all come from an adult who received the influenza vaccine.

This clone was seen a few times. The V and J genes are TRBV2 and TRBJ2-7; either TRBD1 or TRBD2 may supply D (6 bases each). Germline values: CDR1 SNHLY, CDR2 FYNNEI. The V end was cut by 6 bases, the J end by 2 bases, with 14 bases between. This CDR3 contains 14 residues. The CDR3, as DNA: TGTGCCAGCAGGGAGGGGGACTTTCCCTACGAGCAGTACTTC. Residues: CASREGDFPYEQYF.

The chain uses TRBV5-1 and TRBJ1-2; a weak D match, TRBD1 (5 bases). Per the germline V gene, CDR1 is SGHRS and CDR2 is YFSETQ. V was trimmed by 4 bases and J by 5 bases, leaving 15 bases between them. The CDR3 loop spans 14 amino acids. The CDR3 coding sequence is TGCGCCAGCAGCGCCAAGAGGGGAGGATATGGCTACACCTTC. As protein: CASSAKRGGYGYTF.

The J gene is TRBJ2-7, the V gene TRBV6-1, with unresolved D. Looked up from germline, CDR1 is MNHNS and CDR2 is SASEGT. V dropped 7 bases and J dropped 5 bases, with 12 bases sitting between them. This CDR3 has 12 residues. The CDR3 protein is CASNERINEQYF. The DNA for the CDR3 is TGTGCCAGCAATGAGCGAATAAACGAGCAGTACTTC.

DNA for the CDR3: TGTGCCAGCAGAACAGACTCTGGAAACACCATATATTTT. Its translation is CASRTDSGNTIYF. V usage is TRBV2 and J usage is TRBJ1-3; D unresolved. The germline V gene encodes CDR1 SNHLY and CDR2 FYNNEI. This CDR3 has 13 amino acids. The ends were cut back, 6 bases at V and 0 bases at J, with 6 bases in the middle.

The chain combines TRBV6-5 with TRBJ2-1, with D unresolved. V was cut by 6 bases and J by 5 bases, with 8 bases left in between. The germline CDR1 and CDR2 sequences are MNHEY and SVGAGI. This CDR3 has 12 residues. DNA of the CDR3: TGTGCCAGCAGGAAACATGACAATGAGCAGTTCTTC. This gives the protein CASRKHDNEQFF.

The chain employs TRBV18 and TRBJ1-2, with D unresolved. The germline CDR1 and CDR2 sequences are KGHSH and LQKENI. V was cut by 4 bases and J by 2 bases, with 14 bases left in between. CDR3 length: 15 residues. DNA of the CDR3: TGTGCCAGCTCACTCAAAACGGCACAAAACTATGGCTACACCTTC. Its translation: CASSLKTAQNYGYTF.

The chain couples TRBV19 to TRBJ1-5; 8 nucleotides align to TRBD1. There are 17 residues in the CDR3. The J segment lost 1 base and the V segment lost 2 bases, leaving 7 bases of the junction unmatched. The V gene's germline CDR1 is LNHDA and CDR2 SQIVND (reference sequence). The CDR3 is CASSIRRRQGSNQPQHF. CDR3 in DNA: TGTGCCAGTAGTATAAGGAGGAGACAGGGGAGCAATCAGCCCCAGCATTTT.

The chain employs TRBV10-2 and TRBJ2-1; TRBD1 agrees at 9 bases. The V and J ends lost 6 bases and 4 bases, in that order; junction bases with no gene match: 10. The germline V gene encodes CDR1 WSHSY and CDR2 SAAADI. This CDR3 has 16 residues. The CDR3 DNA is TGCGCCAGCAGAGAGACCGGGACAGGGCAGTACAATGAGCAGTTCTTC. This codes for CASRETGTGQYNEQFF.

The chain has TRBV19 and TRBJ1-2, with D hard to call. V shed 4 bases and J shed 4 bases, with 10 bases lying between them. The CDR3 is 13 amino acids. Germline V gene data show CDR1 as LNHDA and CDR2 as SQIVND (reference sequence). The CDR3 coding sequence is TGTGCCAGTAGTACCGGGCTCCCCTATGGCTACACCTTC. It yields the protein CASSTGLPYGYTF.

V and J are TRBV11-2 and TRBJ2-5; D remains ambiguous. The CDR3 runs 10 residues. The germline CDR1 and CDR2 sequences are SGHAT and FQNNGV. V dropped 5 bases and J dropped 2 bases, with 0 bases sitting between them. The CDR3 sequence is CASSQETQYF. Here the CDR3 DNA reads TGTGCCAGCAGCCAAGAGACCCAGTACTTC.

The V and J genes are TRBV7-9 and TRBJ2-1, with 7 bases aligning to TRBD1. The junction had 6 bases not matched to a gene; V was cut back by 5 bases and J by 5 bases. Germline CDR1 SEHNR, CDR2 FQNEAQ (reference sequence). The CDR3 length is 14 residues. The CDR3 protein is CASSGTGTDNEQFF. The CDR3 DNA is TGTGCCAGCAGCGGTACCGGGACAGACAATGAGCAGTTCTTC.

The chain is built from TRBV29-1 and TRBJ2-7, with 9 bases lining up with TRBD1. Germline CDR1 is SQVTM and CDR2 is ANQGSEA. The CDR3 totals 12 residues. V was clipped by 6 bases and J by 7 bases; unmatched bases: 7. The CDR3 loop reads CSVWDRVKEQYF. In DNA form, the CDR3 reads TGCAGCGTGTGGGACAGGGTGAAGGAGCAGTACTTC.

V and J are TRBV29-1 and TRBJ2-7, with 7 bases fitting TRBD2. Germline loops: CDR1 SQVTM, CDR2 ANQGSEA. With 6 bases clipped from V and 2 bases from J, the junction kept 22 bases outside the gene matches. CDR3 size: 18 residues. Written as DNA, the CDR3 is TGCAGCGTAGCCCCAGCTCTTGGAACGGGAGGCGGAACCTACGAGCAGTACTTC. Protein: CSVAPALGTGGGTYEQYF.

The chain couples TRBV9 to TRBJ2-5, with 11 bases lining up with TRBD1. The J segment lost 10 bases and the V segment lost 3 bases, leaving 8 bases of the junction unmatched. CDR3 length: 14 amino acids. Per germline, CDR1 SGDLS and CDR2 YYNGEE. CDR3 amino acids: CASSATPGQGDQYF. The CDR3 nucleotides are TGTGCCAGCAGCGCCACCCCGGGACAGGGGGACCAGTACTTC.

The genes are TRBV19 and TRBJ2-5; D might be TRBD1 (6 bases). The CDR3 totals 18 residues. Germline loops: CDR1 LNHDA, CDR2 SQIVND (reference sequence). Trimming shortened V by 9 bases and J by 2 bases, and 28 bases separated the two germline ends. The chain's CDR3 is CASRDTLLRTTGQETQYF. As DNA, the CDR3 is TGTGCCAGCCGGGACACACTTTTGAGGACCACTGGACAAGAGACCCAGTACTTC. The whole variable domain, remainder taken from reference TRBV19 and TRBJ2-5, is DGGITQSPKYLFRKEGQNVTLSCEQNLNHDAMYWYRQDPGQGLRLIYYSQIVNDFQKGDIAEGYSVSREKKESFPLTVTSAQKNPTAFYLCASRDTLLRTTGQETQYFGPGTRLLVL.

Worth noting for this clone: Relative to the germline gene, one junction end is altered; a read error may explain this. Here the CDR3 DNA reads TGTGCCAGCAGGGAAGCAGGCGGAGGGGGCAATCAGCCCCAGCATTTT. Its protein product is CASREAGGGGNQPQHF. The rearrangement links TRBV6-1 to TRBJ1-5; D possibly corresponds to TRBD1 (5 bases). Germline V CDR1 and CDR2: MNHNS, SASEGT. This CDR3 is built from 16 residues.